The 8 T cell receptor beta chains presented below share a single source sample, sequenced in a study of post-analysis software for immune sequencing data. The library was made from cDNA and included unique molecular identifiers. TCRdb re-called the PCR reads through MiXCR, storing one row per CDR3 protein. The table shows approximately 570,000 distinct CDR3 sequences, with 44% occurring only once. Study-wide points: Five TRBV segments, including TRBV5-6, TRBV5-1 and TRBV20-1, were more frequent in patients than controls.

These TCRs' antigens remain unknown. The material sequenced was blood. These receptors were collected from a girl aged 10-17 years with multiple sclerosis.

This clonotype was detected ten times or more. The chain links TRBV6-1 to TRBJ1-5; TRBD1 agrees at 10 bases. The length of the CDR3 is 18 residues. The ends lost 2 bases at V and 7 bases at J; junction bases unmatched: 14. The germline gives CDR1 MNHNS, CDR2 SASEGT. CDR3 in amino acids: CASSEIRSGTGDRQPQHF. The CDR3 coding sequence is TGTGCCAGCAGTGAAATAAGGTCGGGGACAGGGGATCGGCAGCCCCAGCATTTT.

This sequence joins TRBV6-6 and TRBJ2-5; D is uncertain. In germline, CDR1 is MNHNY, CDR2 SVGAGI (reference sequence). The CDR3 is made up of 11 amino acids. Trimming removed 0 bases at V and 9 bases at J, with 5 bases between. The CDR3 loop is CASSYSGPQYF. CDR3 DNA: TGTGCCAGCAGTTACTCAGGCCCCCAGTACTTC.

In this sample, this clonotype turned up a few times. This chain uses TRBV5-1 with TRBJ2-1; D may be TRBD2 (6 bases). The CDR3 consists of 17 residues. The V gene lost 1 base and the J gene lost 0 bases, with 14 bases spanning the gap. Looked up from germline, CDR1 is SGHRS and CDR2 is YFSETQ. For the CDR3, the DNA is TGCGCCAGCAGCTTGATTGGTAGCGGCGGCTCCTACAATGAGCAGTTCTTC. Protein sequence: CASSLIGSGGSYNEQFF.

With respect to this clonotype: A read error may account for a junction end that differs from germline. V is TRBV12-3 or TRBV12-4 and J is TRBJ1-5; 7 bases are a match to TRBD1. The CDR3 spans 19 residues. The CDR3: CASSETGTASYYSNQPQHF. The CDR3 DNA sequence: TGTGCCAGCAGTGAGACCGGGACAGCCAGTTATTATAGCAACCAGCCCCAGCATTTT.

The chain joins TRBV12-3 or TRBV12-4 to TRBJ1-2; 12 nucleotides match TRBD1. The CDR3 sequence is 13 residues long. Trimming at V came to 5 bases and at J to 13 bases, leaving 8 bases not matched to a gene. CDR3 in DNA: TGTGCCAGCAGTCCGGGACAGGGGGCTTCTCGCACCTTC. Encoded protein: CASSPGQGASRTF.

This clonotype was observed a few times. This chain joins TRBV29-1 and TRBJ2-1; perhaps TRBD2 as D (6 bases). The germline gives CDR1 SQVTM, CDR2 ANQGSEA. The V gene lost 7 bases and the J gene lost 8 bases, with 12 bases spanning the gap. The CDR3 is made up of 11 amino acids. CDR3 sequence (DNA): TGCAGCGGGCGGGGATCTCATGAGCAGTTCTTC. Protein product: CSGRGSHEQFF.

V and J are TRBV30 and TRBJ1-6, with D unresolved. In germline, CDR1 is GTSNPN, CDR2 SVGIG (reference sequence). The CDR3 is 14 residues long. Trimming removed 4 bases at V and 9 bases at J, with 16 bases between. CDR3: CAWTPNLGISPLHF. The CDR3 bases are TGTGCCTGGACCCCCAATTTGGGGATTTCACCCCTCCACTTT.

Details on this clonotype: Since a much larger clone is just one base distant, this may be a read error. The V gene is TRBV6-2 or TRBV6-3, the J gene TRBJ2-7; no definite D call. Germline values: CDR1 MNHEY, CDR2 SVGEGT. The CDR3 runs 13 residues. Trimming removed 4 bases from V and 2 bases from J, with 9 bases in between. CDR3 in amino acids: CASSFTRAYEQYF. In DNA form, the CDR3 reads TGTGCCAGCAGTTTCACAAGGGCCTACGAGCAGTACTTC.